These T cell receptor beta chains were read from a single sample in a study of beta chain features in type 1 diabetes. Using immunoSEQ multiplex PCR, the repertoire was profiled, and TCRdb retains in-frame clones only, with some absent. The table records a few hundred thousand clones, roughly a tenth of them present only once. Sequenced sample: central memory CD4+ T cells from blood. These receptors all stem from a man between 25 and 39 years old with type 1 diabetes. The CDR3 runs from the conserved cysteine through the conserved F or W. The D gene is left open where the match is weak. Rows may omit the clone size; those that give it use once, few, many or a size class.

d_gene: .; abundance: few; j_gene: TRBJ2-3; v_gene: TRBV6-1; CDR3nt: TGTGCCAGCCAGGTTAGCTTTGACACAGATACGCAGTATTTT; CDR3aa: CASQVSFDTDTQYF
d_gene: .; abundance: few; j_gene: TRBJ2-7; v_gene: TRBV5-1; CDR3nt: TGCGCCAGCAGCTTCGGACTCTCCTACGAGCAGTACTTC; CDR3aa: CASSFGLSYEQYF
d_gene: TRBD2; abundance: .; j_gene: TRBJ2-7; v_gene: TRBV28; CDR3nt: TGTGCCAGCAGTTCCGGACTAGCGGGAGGGTCCGCCTACGAGCAGTACTTC; CDR3aa: CASSSGLAGGSAYEQYF
d_gene: TRBD1; abundance: many; j_gene: TRBJ2-7; v_gene: TRBV27; CDR3nt: TGTGCCAGCAGAAAGGACAGGGTATCCCACGAGCAGTACTTC; CDR3aa: CASRKDRVSHEQYF
d_gene: .; abundance: .; j_gene: TRBJ2-1; v_gene: TRBV19; CDR3nt: TGTGCCAGTAGTAACGGAGGGCCATTAAATGAGCAGTTCTTC; CDR3aa: CASSNGGPLNEQFF
d_gene: .; abundance: many; j_gene: TRBJ1-1; v_gene: TRBV19; CDR3nt: TGTGCCAGTATTCGGGATTTGAGGAACACTGAAGCTTTCTTT; CDR3aa: CASIRDLRNTEAFF
d_gene: .; abundance: few; j_gene: TRBJ2-1; v_gene: TRBV6-5; CDR3nt: TGTGCCAGCAGAGACGCGAGCTCCTACAATGAGCAGTTCTTC; CDR3aa: CASRDASSYNEQFF
d_gene: .; abundance: .; j_gene: TRBJ2-5; v_gene: TRBV5-4; CDR3nt: TGTGCCAGCAGCTCGCCCTTTGGGGGTAGGGAGACCCAGTACTTC; CDR3aa: CASSSPFGGRETQYF
d_gene: TRBD2; abundance: .; j_gene: TRBJ2-7; v_gene: TRBV5-1; CDR3nt: TGCGCCAGCAGCTTGTGGGGAGGGAATCGCGAGCAGTACTTC; CDR3aa: CASSLWGGNREQYF
d_gene: TRBD2; abundance: .; j_gene: TRBJ2-2; v_gene: TRBV10-1; CDR3nt: TGCGCCAGCAGTGAGTCGGGTCGCGGGAGAGGCACCGGGGAGCTGTTTTTT; CDR3aa: CASSESGRGRGTGELFF
d_gene: TRBD1; abundance: .; j_gene: TRBJ2-7; v_gene: TRBV28; CDR3nt: TGTGCCAGCAGTTTCCAGGGGGCGGACTACGAGCAGTACTTC; CDR3aa: CASSFQGADYEQYF
d_gene: .; abundance: many; j_gene: TRBJ2-1; v_gene: TRBV10-3; CDR3nt: TGTGCCATCAGTGGGACGGCTCAGGGCAATGAGCAGTTCTTC; CDR3aa: CAISGTAQGNEQFF
d_gene: TRBD1; abundance: .; j_gene: TRBJ1-1; v_gene: TRBV4-2; CDR3nt: TGTGCCAGCAGCCAACCACAGGGGGCGGACACTGAAGCTTTCTTT; CDR3aa: CASSQPQGADTEAFF
d_gene: TRBD1; abundance: many; j_gene: TRBJ2-4; v_gene: TRBV4-3; CDR3nt: TGCGCCAGCAGCCAGGGGACAGGGAGGTTAAGGGACATTCAGTACTTC; CDR3aa: CASSQGTGRLRDIQYF
d_gene: .; abundance: few; j_gene: TRBJ2-5; v_gene: TRBV5-1; CDR3nt: TGCGCCAGCAGCGCAGCCGGGACACTTCAAGAGACCCAGTACTTC; CDR3aa: CASSAAGTLQETQYF
d_gene: TRBD1; abundance: few; j_gene: TRBJ1-2; v_gene: TRBV5-1; CDR3nt: TGCGCCAGCAGCCAGGGACAGGGGGTAATGCATCTTTATGGCTACACCTTC; CDR3aa: CASSQGQGVMHLYGYTF
d_gene: .; abundance: .; j_gene: TRBJ1-5; v_gene: TRBV25-1; CDR3nt: TGTGCCAGCAGTGAGGCCGGGGGGTCTATGCCCCAGCATTTT; CDR3aa: CASSEAGGSMPQHF
d_gene: TRBD1; abundance: few; j_gene: TRBJ2-1; v_gene: TRBV7-2; CDR3nt: TGTGCCAGCAGCTTGAGACAGGGGGATAGCAATGAGCAGTTCTTC; CDR3aa: CASSLRQGDSNEQFF
d_gene: .; abundance: few; j_gene: TRBJ2-1; v_gene: TRBV19; CDR3nt: TGTGCCAGTAGCCCGACGGGGAATGAGCAGTTCTTC; CDR3aa: CASSPTGNEQFF
d_gene: .; abundance: .; j_gene: TRBJ2-2; v_gene: TRBV7-9; CDR3nt: TGTGCCAGCAGCCCCGTAGGGGCTGCCGGGGAGCTGTTTTTT; CDR3aa: CASSPVGAAGELFF
d_gene: TRBD2; abundance: few; j_gene: TRBJ2-1; v_gene: TRBV28; CDR3nt: TGTGCCAGCAGTGATCTACTAGCGGGAGGGGACAATGAGCAGTTCTTC; CDR3aa: CASSDLLAGGDNEQFF
d_gene: .; abundance: few; j_gene: TRBJ1-1; v_gene: TRBV7-6; CDR3nt: TGTGCCAGCAGCTTAGCAAGAGGGAGGTTCGGGTTGGGCACTGAAGCTTTCTTT; CDR3aa: CASSLARGRFGLGTEAFF
d_gene: TRBD1; abundance: many; j_gene: TRBJ1-3; v_gene: TRBV7-9; CDR3nt: TGTGCCAGCAGCCTTCCCTGGACAGGAGGAAACACCATATATTTT; CDR3aa: CASSLPWTGGNTIYF
d_gene: .; abundance: .; j_gene: TRBJ2-6; v_gene: TRBV5-5; CDR3nt: TGTGCCAGCAGCTTGGGTCACTCAGGGGCTGGGGCCAACGTCCTGACTTTC; CDR3aa: CASSLGHSGAGANVLTF
d_gene: TRBD2; abundance: .; j_gene: TRBJ2-1; v_gene: TRBV27; CDR3nt: TGTGCCAGCAGACTGAGCGGGGGGTGGATAGTTGAGCAGTTCTTC; CDR3aa: CASRLSGGWIVEQFF
d_gene: .; abundance: few; j_gene: TRBJ2-2; v_gene: TRBV6-1; CDR3nt: TGTGCCAGCAAGAGCTTTACGAACACCGGGGAGCTGTTTTTT; CDR3aa: CASKSFTNTGELFF
d_gene: .; abundance: few; j_gene: TRBJ2-5; v_gene: TRBV29-1; CDR3nt: TGCAGCGTTGGGGCCCTCCAAGAGACCCAGTACTTC; CDR3aa: CSVGALQETQYF
d_gene: .; abundance: few; j_gene: TRBJ1-5; v_gene: TRBV27; CDR3nt: TGTGCCAGCAGCCCCTCCGGAGGTCCCCAGCATTTT; CDR3aa: CASSPSGGPQHF
d_gene: .; abundance: .; j_gene: TRBJ2-2; v_gene: TRBV6-5; CDR3nt: TGTGCCAGCAGTGCTGTGGCCCTGCAGACCGGGGAGCTGTTTTTT; CDR3aa: CASSAVALQTGELFF
d_gene: .; abundance: few; j_gene: TRBJ2-7; v_gene: TRBV6-4; CDR3nt: TGTGCCAACCTCTCCTACGAGCAGTACTTC; CDR3aa: CANLSYEQYF
d_gene: .; abundance: many; j_gene: TRBJ2-2; v_gene: TRBV9; CDR3nt: TGTGCCAGCAGCGTAGAATTGGGGCTTACCCTTCCCGGGGAGCTGTTTTTT; CDR3aa: CASSVELGLTLPGELFF
d_gene: TRBD1; abundance: .; j_gene: TRBJ2-5; v_gene: TRBV11-2; CDR3nt: TGTGCCAGCAGCTCCCGGGACAGGGTGTCCCAAGAGACCCAGTACTTC; CDR3aa: CASSSRDRVSQETQYF
d_gene: .; abundance: .; j_gene: TRBJ2-7; v_gene: TRBV6-5; CDR3nt: TGTGCCAGCAAACTAGGGGGTGGTTTCGACGAGCAGTACTTC; CDR3aa: CASKLGGGFDEQYF
d_gene: TRBD1; abundance: .; j_gene: TRBJ1-1; v_gene: TRBV7-6; CDR3nt: TGTGCCAGCAGCAAGACCGGGACAGGGGGAACTGAAGCTTTCTTT; CDR3aa: CASSKTGTGGTEAFF
d_gene: TRBD2; abundance: few; j_gene: TRBJ2-7; v_gene: TRBV28; CDR3nt: TGTGCCAGCACCCCCTTACTAGCGGGAGGGCTTCAAGAGCAGTACTTC; CDR3aa: CASTPLLAGGLQEQYF